Detailed here is one TCR beta chain. No cognate antigen has been identified for it. Base qualities are not provided; no much larger clone lies one nucleotide away. The data were taken from a study of T-cell reconstitution after alpha-beta-depleted transplantation in children listed by TCRdb under 2016. Context from the whole study: Using TCR repertoire profiling, the study followed T-cell immune reconstitution in a quantitative way in children after TCRalphabeta/CD19-depleted allogeneic hematopoietic cell transplantation. Broader findings and caveats from the paper: In some patients, high TCRbeta diversity at day 60 was attributed to recipient T cells and intrathymic progenitors that had survived conditioning. Over subsequent months, a decline in hyperexpanded clone frequencies was noted, and after one year, T-cell counts and TCRbeta diversity were mostly ascribed to newly produced T cells. The apparently early alphabetaT-cell count recovery about two months after transplant was reportedly dependent on only several hundred rapidly expanded clones derived from non-depleted graft cells.

Deletion took 4 bases off V and 4 bases off J, with a span of 13 bases between the germline ends. The germline V gene sets CDR1 to MDHEN and CDR2 to SYDVKM. The CDR3 goes from the cysteine to the phenylalanine over 14 residues. Only the CDR3 DNA is retained, 42 bases long and in frame from the first base. The receptor library was made with PCR. Sequencing was carried out with an Illumina HiSeq 2500. Molecular barcoding was employed in the preparation of TCR libraries, with unique molecular identifiers being used to normalize TCRbeta repertoire quantification. Through fastp at Q25 and MiXCR, TCRdb rebuilt clones from the public reads, retaining in-frame beta chains. Each entry merges the rows of one CDR3 protein and shows their most common DNA and genes. A total of approximately 110,000 distinct CDR3 sequences appear in this sample, approximately 22% of them only once. Jointly, the top ten make up roughly a tenth of the sample.

The treatment or condition label here, explained by the study, means: allogeneic hematopoietic cell transplantation with graft depleted of TCRalphabeta T cells and CD19 B cells. TCRalphabeta/CD19-depleted allogeneic hematopoietic cell grafts were given to the transplant recipients, all of whom were children. The rearrangement joined TRBV28 to TRBJ1-1; tentative D gene TRBD1, with 6 bases matching. The TCR comes from a male patient aged 2 to 9 who had a stem cell transplant for chronic granulomatous disease, so the T cells may come from the graft donor. The sample consisted of PBMCs, mostly from graft donor cells, taken 180 days after TCRalphabeta/CD19-depleted stem cell transplant. The nucleotides read TGTGCCAGCAGTTGGGGGGGGCGTGCCACTGAAGCTTTCTTT. Its product reads: CASSWGGRATEAFF.